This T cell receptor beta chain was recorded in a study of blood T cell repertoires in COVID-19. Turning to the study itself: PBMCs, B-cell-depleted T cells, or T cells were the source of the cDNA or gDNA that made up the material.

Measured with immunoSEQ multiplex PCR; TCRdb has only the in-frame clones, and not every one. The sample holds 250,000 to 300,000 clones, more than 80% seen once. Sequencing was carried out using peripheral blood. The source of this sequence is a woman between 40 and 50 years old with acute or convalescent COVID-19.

CDR3 sequence reads: CASRSRGLQETQYF. In DNA, the CDR3 is TGCGCCAGCAGGAGCCGGGGGTTACAAGAGACCCAGTACTTC. The gene calls are TRBV5-1 and TRBJ2-5, with D possibly being TRBD2 (6 bases). Germline V lookup: CDR1 SGHRS, CDR2 YFSETQ. This CDR3 comprises 14 residues. The ends were cut back, 5 bases at V and 2 bases at J, with 13 bases in the middle. Looking up the rest from reference TRBV5-1 and TRBJ2-5 gives the full variable domain: KAGVTQTPRYLIKTRGQQVTLSCSPISGHRSVSWYQQTPGQGLQFLFEYFSETQRNKGNFPGRFSGRQFSNSRSEMNVSTLELGDSALYLCASRSRGLQETQYFGPGTRLLVL.